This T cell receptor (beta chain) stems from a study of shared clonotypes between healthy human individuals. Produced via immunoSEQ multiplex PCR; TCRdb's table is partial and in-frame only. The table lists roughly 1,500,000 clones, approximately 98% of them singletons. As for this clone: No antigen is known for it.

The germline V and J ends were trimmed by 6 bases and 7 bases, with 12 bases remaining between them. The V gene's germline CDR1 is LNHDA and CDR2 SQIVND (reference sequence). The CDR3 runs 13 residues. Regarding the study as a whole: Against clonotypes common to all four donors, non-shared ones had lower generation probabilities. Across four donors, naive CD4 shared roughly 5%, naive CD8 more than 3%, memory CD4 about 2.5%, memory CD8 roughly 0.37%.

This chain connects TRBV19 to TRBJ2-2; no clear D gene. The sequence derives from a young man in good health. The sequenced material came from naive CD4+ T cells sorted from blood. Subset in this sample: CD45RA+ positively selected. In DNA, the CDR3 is TGTGCCAGTAGGAGCTCGTTCGGCGGGGAGCTGTTTTTT. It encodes CASRSSFGGELFF.